The clone carrying this TCR beta chain was seen a handful of times. These data are taken from a study of beta chain features in type 1 diabetes. Sequenced material consisted of expressed TCRB transcripts (all of the isolated RNA was reverse transcribed). Assay used: immunoSEQ multiplex PCR; TCRdb lists only in-frame clones, some missing. Altogether a few hundred thousand clones are present, more than 9.5% being singletons, with the ten largest covering around 0.015%. The clonotype originates from a woman in her twenties or thirties in good health. The sequencing input was naive CD4+ T cells from blood.

The CDR3, as DNA: TGTGCCAGCAGCTCCGGGGCGGGAGGGAAAACCGGGGAGCTGTTTTTT. It encodes CASSSGAGGKTGELFF. This chain uses TRBV4-2 with TRBJ2-2; TRBD2 agrees at 9 bases. Germline V gene sequence: CDR1 LGHNA, CDR2 YNFKEQ. CDR3 length: 16 residues. Losses at the gene ends were 5 bases for V and 5 bases for J; bases not matched to a gene: 9.